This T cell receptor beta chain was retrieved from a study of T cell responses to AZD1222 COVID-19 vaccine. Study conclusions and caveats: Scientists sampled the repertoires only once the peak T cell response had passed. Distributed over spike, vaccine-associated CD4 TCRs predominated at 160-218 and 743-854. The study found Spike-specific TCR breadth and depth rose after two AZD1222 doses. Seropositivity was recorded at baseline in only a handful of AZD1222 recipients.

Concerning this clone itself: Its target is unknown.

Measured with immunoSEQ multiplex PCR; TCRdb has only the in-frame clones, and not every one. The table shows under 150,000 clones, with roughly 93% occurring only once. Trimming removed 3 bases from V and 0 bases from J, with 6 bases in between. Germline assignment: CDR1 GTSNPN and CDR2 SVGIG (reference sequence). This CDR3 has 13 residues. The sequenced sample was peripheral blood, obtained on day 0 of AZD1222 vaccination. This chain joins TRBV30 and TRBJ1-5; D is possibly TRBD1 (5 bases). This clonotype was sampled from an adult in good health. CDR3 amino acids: CAWSTGSNQPQHF. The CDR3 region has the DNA TGTGCCTGGAGCACAGGTAGCAATCAGCCCCAGCATTTT.